These 23 T cell receptor beta chains were sequenced from one sample in a study of identical twins. MiXCR, applied by TCRdb to the 5' RACE reads, yields one record per CDR3 protein. The sample includes 200,000 to 300,000 distinct CDR3 sequences, 7% to 8.5% seen only once; the top ten take 5.4%. The data also belong to a second study, concerning yellow fever vaccine responses in identical twins.

Input material: CD8+ T cells sorted from blood. The receptor source for this set is a woman aged 18-29 years in good health.

This clonotype was recorded at least ten times. This chain links TRBV12-3 or TRBV12-4 with TRBJ1-2; D uncertain. The CDR3 has 14 residues. V was pared by 2 bases and J by 0 bases, with 7 bases between. CDR3 loop: CASSLRLTNYGYTF. CDR3 DNA sequence: TGTGCCAGCAGTTTACGCCTAACTAACTATGGCTACACCTTC.

The CDR3 loop reads CASSRGRREAFF. DNA of the CDR3: TGTGCCAGCAGCCGAGGACGGCGTGAAGCTTTCTTT. The chain couples TRBV28 to TRBJ1-1, with unresolved D. V was clipped by 6 bases and J by 7 bases, with 12 bases between them. Germline-derived CDR1 and CDR2 are MDHEN and SYDVKM. This CDR3 is 12 amino acids long.

This clonotype was found many times. Here the CDR3 reads CASSQSDRVGEKLFF. In DNA form, the CDR3 reads TGCGCCAGCAGCCAATCTGACAGGGTCGGCGAAAAACTGTTTTTT. The chain has TRBV4-1 and TRBJ1-4; 7 nucleotides align to TRBD1. Unmatched junction bases numbered 8, after V lost 2 bases and J lost 8 bases. The CDR3 totals 15 residues. Germline loops: CDR1 MGHRA, CDR2 YSYEKL.

This chain links TRBV4-2 with TRBJ1-6; no reliable D call. Germline values: CDR1 LGHNA, CDR2 YNFKEQ. This CDR3 has 14 residues. The V end was cut by 0 bases, the J end by 7 bases, with 7 bases between. CDR3 sequence reads: CASSQEAGNSPLHF. The CDR3 nucleotides read TGTGCCAGCAGCCAAGAGGCGGGGAATTCACCCCTCCACTTT.

The sample holds many counts of this clonotype. The gene calls are TRBV5-1 and TRBJ1-1, with 8 bases that match TRBD1. CDR1 SGHRS and CDR2 YFSETQ come from the germline V gene. V was clipped by 1 base and J by 3 bases; unmatched bases: 2. The CDR3 totals 14 residues. The CDR3 here is CASSLSGGYTEAFF. For the CDR3, the DNA is TGCGCCAGCAGCTTGTCAGGGGGCTACACTGAAGCTTTCTTT.

This clonotype turned up a few times. The chain links TRBV4-2 to TRBJ2-5, with TRBD2 matching 11 bases. Unmatched junction bases numbered 4, after V lost 8 bases and J lost 5 bases. The CDR3 spans 13 residues. Per the germline V gene, CDR1 is LGHNA and CDR2 is YNFKEQ. DNA of the CDR3: TGTGCCAGCGCTAGCGGGAGGTGGGAGACCCAGTACTTC. It translates to CASASGRWETQYF.

At least ten counts were recorded for this clonotype. The chain joins TRBV27 to TRBJ2-5, with D possibly matching TRBD1 (5 bases). This CDR3 is 14 amino acids long. V was shortened by 2 bases and J by 2 bases, with 9 bases between the two germline ends. Germline CDR1 and CDR2: MNHEY and SMNVEV (reference sequence). The CDR3 reads CASSLGAGQETQYF. The CDR3 DNA is TGTGCCAGCAGTTTAGGGGCAGGGCAAGAGACCCAGTACTTC.

This clonotype was observed many times. This chain uses TRBV12-3 or TRBV12-4 with TRBJ2-2; 9 bases fit TRBD1. V lost 6 bases and J lost 6; bases outside the gene matches: 8. The CDR3 sequence is 15 residues long. The CDR3 loop reads CASSPGTGLAGELFF. The DNA of the CDR3 is TGTGCCAGCAGCCCCGGGACAGGGCTGGCCGGGGAGCTGTTTTTT.

This chain links TRBV24-1 with TRBJ2-5; perhaps D is TRBD1 or TRBD2 (5 bases each). The CDR3 is 12 residues long. V was pared by 7 bases and J by 5 bases, with 10 bases between. The germline CDR1 and CDR2 sequences are KGHDR and SFDVKD. The CDR3 region has the DNA TGTGCCACCAGGGGGGACGGGGAGACCCAGTACTTC. Amino acid sequence: CATRGDGETQYF.

V gene TRBV19 combines with J gene TRBJ2-1; a possible D gene is TRBD1 (6 bases). The CDR3 has 17 residues. Trimming shortened V by 5 bases and J by 7 bases, and 24 bases separated the two germline ends. Germline CDR1 and CDR2: LNHDA and SQIVND (reference sequence). CDR3 DNA: TGTGCCAGTAGTTCTCTGGACAGAGCAAAAGCGCCGAATGAGCAGTTCTTC. It encodes CASSSLDRAKAPNEQFF.

This clonotype was detected ten times or more. The CDR3 loop reads CASSRRGSNEQFF. CDR3 DNA: TGTGCCAGCAGCCGCAGGGGTAGCAATGAGCAGTTCTTC. The chain recombines TRBV28 with TRBJ2-1; tentative D call: TRBD1 (6 bases). V was shortened by 6 bases and J by 6 bases, with 12 bases between the two germline ends. The CDR3 consists of 13 residues. Per germline, CDR1 MDHEN and CDR2 SYDVKM.

This sequence joins TRBV2 and TRBJ2-3; 7 bases are a match to TRBD2. V was pared by 9 bases and J by 1 base, with 13 bases of the junction left unmatched. The CDR3 has 16 amino acids. Germline values: CDR1 SNHLY, CDR2 FYNNEI. The CDR3: CARGGGGGYGTDTQYF. CDR3 sequence (DNA): TGTGCCAGGGGAGGAGGCGGGGGATATGGCACAGATACGCAGTATTTT.

The table lists this clonotype with a few counts. The V and J genes are TRBV6-2 or TRBV6-3 and TRBJ1-4, with D possibly being TRBD1 (6 bases). V gave up 5 bases and J gave up 8 bases, with 15 bases separating them. Germline lookup yields CDR1 MNHEY and CDR2 SVGEGT. The CDR3 has 14 residues. The CDR3 region has the DNA TGTGCCAGCAGTACCCGACAGGTTAAGGAAAAACTGTTTTTT. This translates into CASSTRQVKEKLFF.

This clonotype was seen ten or more times. V gene TRBV20-1 combines with J gene TRBJ2-5; TRBD2 agrees at 9 bases. The J segment lost 4 bases and the V segment lost 0 bases, leaving 15 bases of the junction unmatched. The germline CDR1 and CDR2 sequences are DFQATT and SNEGSKA (reference sequence). There are 18 residues in the CDR3. The CDR3 region is CSARDTSGSGGPLETQYF. The CDR3, as DNA: TGCAGTGCTAGAGATACTTCAGGCAGCGGGGGGCCCCTAGAGACCCAGTACTTC.

This clonotype was seen ten or more times. The chain has TRBV5-5 and TRBJ1-2; the match to TRBD1 covers 7 bases. J lost 2 bases, V lost 2 bases, and 12 bases had no gene match. Germline V gene sequence: CDR1 SGHKS, CDR2 YYEKEE (reference sequence). The CDR3 is made up of 17 amino acids. As DNA, the CDR3 is TGTGCCAGCAGCTTTGGGGTTCCAGGGGGTCTAAACTATGGCTACACCTTC. The encoded protein is CASSFGVPGGLNYGYTF.

This chain uses TRBV2 with TRBJ1-2; D not resolved. Germline-derived CDR1 and CDR2 are SNHLY and FYNNEI. The CDR3 has 18 residues. The V and J ends lost 0 bases and 3 bases respectively, with 20 bases between them. Here the CDR3 DNA reads TGTGCCAGCAGTGAAGCACAGCGGGCCCCAACAAGGGACTATGGCTACACCTTC. This encodes CASSEAQRAPTRDYGYTF.

The chain is built from TRBV7-9 and TRBJ2-7; 7 bases fit TRBD1. Per germline, CDR1 SEHNR and CDR2 FQNEAQ (reference sequence). Losses at the gene ends were 5 bases for V and 2 bases for J; bases not matched to a gene: 6. The CDR3 sequence is 14 residues long. The CDR3 coding sequence is TGTGCCAGCAGCAAAACCGGGACAGCCTACGAGCAGTACTTC. Its translation is CASSKTGTAYEQYF. Based on the CDR3 plus reference TRBV7-9 and TRBJ2-7, the full variable domain is DTGVSQNPRHKITKRGQNVTFRCDPISEHNRLYWYRQTLGQGPEFLTYFQNEAQLEKSRLLSDRFSAERPKGSFSTLEIQRTEQGDSAMYLCASSKTGTAYEQYFGPGTRLTVT.

This clonotype was seen only a few times. This sequence joins TRBV11-2 and TRBJ2-7, with D hard to call. The CDR3 length is 12 residues. Germline V gene lookup returns CDR1 SGHAT and CDR2 FQNNGV. V was clipped by 1 base and J by 6 bases, with 7 bases between them. This CDR3 reads CASSLGVFEQYV. As DNA, the CDR3 is TGTGCCAGCAGCTTAGGGGTTTTCGAGCAGTACGTC.

This clonotype has a handful of counts. The chain is built from TRBV4-2 and TRBJ2-7, with TRBD2 matching 10 bases. Germline V gene data show CDR1 as LGHNA and CDR2 as YNFKEQ. Trimming took 1 base from V and 6 from J; bases not matched to a gene: 6. This CDR3 has 15 residues. CDR3 in amino acids: CASSQVSGRSAEQYF. In nucleotides, the CDR3 is TGTGCCAGCAGCCAAGTTAGCGGGAGGTCCGCCGAGCAGTACTTC.

This sequence joins TRBV7-9 and TRBJ2-7; D possibly corresponds to TRBD2 (5 bases). CDR1 SEHNR and CDR2 FQNEAQ come from the germline V gene (reference sequence). The ends were cut back, 5 bases at V and 5 bases at J, with 7 bases in the middle. The CDR3 totals 11 residues. DNA for the CDR3: TGTGCCAGCAGCGGGAGTCACGAGCAGTACTTC. This gives the protein CASSGSHEQYF.

Ten or more counts support this clonotype. The chain joins TRBV24-1 to TRBJ2-1; D unresolved. The germline V gene encodes CDR1 KGHDR and CDR2 SFDVKD. CDR3 length: 12 amino acids. Trimming left V 4 bases short and J 3 bases short, with 3 bases between. As DNA, the CDR3 is TGTGCCACCAGTGACCACTACAATGAGCAGTTCTTC. It translates to CATSDHYNEQFF.

This clonotype came up a few times. V gene TRBV9 combines with J gene TRBJ1-2; no clear D gene. Germline lookup yields CDR1 SGDLS and CDR2 YYNGEE. The CDR3 totals 12 residues. Trimming took 5 bases from V and 6 from J, leaving 11 bases between them. The CDR3 nucleotides read TGTGCCAGCAGGGAGTGGGCGGATGGCTACACCTTC. Encoded protein: CASREWADGYTF.

The table lists this clonotype with many counts. The J gene is TRBJ2-1, the V gene TRBV29-1; TRBD2 is a possible D gene (5 bases). There are 13 residues in the CDR3. CDR1 and CDR2 (germline): SQVTM, ANQGSEA. Trimming shortened V by 5 bases and J by 9 bases, and 17 bases separated the two germline ends. Here the CDR3 reads CSVQSDSLLEQFF. The CDR3 nucleotides are TGCAGCGTTCAATCGGACTCCCTCCTTGAGCAGTTCTTC.